The clone carrying this TCR beta chain was observed a single time. Its specificity is unknown. 13 Jbeta primers and 60 Vbeta primers were used for the PCR. Only in-frame clones appear in the TCRdb table, and some are missing; sequencing was by immunoSEQ multiplex PCR. The data hold 40,000 to 45,000 clones, with roughly 90% observed a single time. This record belongs to a study of cytomegalovirus exposure and HLA in healthy donors. As for the study in general: An analysis done earlier identified about 120 million unique TCR beta sequences from 200 million or so T cells.

Whole-study results and caveats: An analysis done earlier found most TCR beta V segments productive about 87% or about 30% of the time. The authors later found HLA-associated TCR beta chains more clonally expanded than equally common others. The classifier, whose performance was assessed in both the original and validation cohorts, reportedly diagnosed cytomegalovirus status with high specificity and sensitivity.

In germline, CDR1 is SEHNR, CDR2 FQNEAQ (reference sequence). Losses at the gene ends were 5 bases for V and 3 bases for J; bases not matched to a gene: 3. CDR3 length equals 14 residues. The gene calls are TRBV7-9 and TRBJ2-2; 7 nucleotides agree with TRBD1. The receptor was isolated from a woman between 35 and 50 years old in good health and CMV-seropositive. Source material: PBMCs. CDR3 DNA: TGTGCCAGCAGCCTTACAGGGGACACCGGGGAGCTGTTTTTT. It codes for CASSLTGDTGELFF.